The present entry profiles one T cell receptor (beta chain) with its context. Its antigen is currently unknown. Researchers used the Oncomine TCR Beta short-read assay to sequence DNA from cultured CD4+ T cells. Each CDR3 protein gets one entry after TCRdb re-called the PCR reads with MiXCR. The top ten clones hold 9% to 15% of a sample with fewer than 12,000 distinct CDR3 sequences, around 20% of them seen once. This sample stems from a study of vaccination and CD4 T cells after COVID-19. On the study more broadly: Post-COVID samples had a sampling time that fell a median roughly 100 days after diagnosis (range 35 to 161).

The treatment: roughly 11-day PBMC culture with coronavirus spike peptide pools or control peptides (ViraFEST assay). Trimming took 4 bases from V and 4 from J, leaving 13 bases between them. The CDR3 has 14 residues. Germline V lookup: CDR1 SNHLY, CDR2 FYNNEI. Study outcomes and limitations: Clonotypes reactive to SARS-CoV-2 had a median that went up from approximately 21 to 40, but not significantly. Convalescent patients had a median roughly 84% of post-vaccine SARS-CoV-2-reactive clones that were detected only after vaccination, not before it.

The TCR comes from a human donor who had recovered from COVID-19. Sequencing used CD4+ T cells from blood, cultured in vitro, obtained after SARS-CoV-2 vaccination. The V and J genes are TRBV2 and TRBJ1-2; D is perhaps TRBD1 (5 bases). This chain's CDR3 is CASSGGEGGYGYTF. The CDR3 DNA reads as TGTGCCAGCAGTGGGGGGGAGGGCGGCTATGGCTACACCTTC.